Each of the 4 T cell receptor beta chains below was sequenced from the same sample in a study of Tregs in tolerant kidney transplant recipients. Related graft donors supplied nonmyeloablative bone marrow transplants, and mixed chimerism was transient. Clones were read by immunoSEQ multiplex PCR, and TCRdb kept only the in-frame ones, dropping some. In total, the table holds nearly 15,000 clones. The material was CD4+ T cells from blood (PBMCs), obtained 12 months after the transplant. These receptors were taken from a human patient who received a combined kidney and bone marrow transplant. The graft donor may be the source of some T cells.

The covered CDR3 bases are TGCAGTGCTCCAACCGGGACTACCGTCAACTATGGC. This sequence encodes CSAPTGTTVNYG. The full CDR3 protein is CSAPTGTTVNYGYTF. The rearrangement links TRBV20-1 to TRBJ1-2; the D gene is possibly TRBD1 (5 bases). The read is 3 residues too short to cover the CDR3 end, so that end is filled in from the germline J gene. The CDR3 runs to 15 residues. Germline lookup yields CDR1 DFQATT and CDR2 SNEGSKA (reference sequence). The V gene lost 5 bases and the J gene lost 2 bases, with 18 bases spanning the gap.

As regards this clone: The sequenced fragment ends 3 residues before the CDR3 boundary, so the rest is inferred from the germline J gene. The V gene is TRBV5-8, the J gene TRBJ1-5, with 7 bases aligning to TRBD1. J was trimmed by 9 bases and V by 0 bases; bases with no gene match: 9. The CDR3 is 15 amino acids. Germline CDR1 and CDR2: SGHTS and YDEGEE. The CDR3 sequence: CASSLGDRALGPQHF. The part of the CDR3 DNA that was read is TGTGCCAGCAGCTTGGGGGACAGAGCGTTGGGGCCC.

The sequenced CDR3 bases are TGTGCCAGCAGTCTCTGGCAGGGGGCAAGTGAAAAA. It yields the protein CASSLWQGASEK. The complete CDR3 protein is CASSLWQGASEKLFF. The gene calls are TRBV27 and TRBJ1-4; 8 bases map to TRBD1. The read halts 3 residues ahead of the CDR3 end, with the missing end drawn from the germline J gene. Losses at the gene ends were 5 bases for V and 7 bases for J; bases not matched to a gene: 9. The CDR3 has 15 residues. The germline CDR1 and CDR2 sequences are MNHEY and SMNVEV (reference sequence).

On this clone itself: The read stops 3 residues short of the end of the CDR3; the missing end is completed from the germline J gene. This chain joins TRBV28 and TRBJ2-7, with 9 positions matching TRBD1. The V gene's germline CDR1 is MDHEN and CDR2 SYDVKM. The V segment lost 6 bases and the J segment 2 bases; nucleotides outside the gene matches: 5. The CDR3 totals 14 residues. This CDR3 reads CASRTGTGTYEQYF. Partial CDR3 DNA: TGTGCCAGCAGAACCGGGACAGGGACCTACGAG.